This paragraph covers one T cell receptor (beta chain) sequence. Its target is unknown. Researchers ran the PCR with 60 Vbeta and 13 Jbeta primers. Using immunoSEQ multiplex PCR, the repertoire was profiled, and TCRdb retains in-frame clones only, with some absent. The sample lists 130,000 or so clones, approximately 74% seen once, with 5.5% to 8.5% in the top ten. The CDR3 has 15 residues. This record comes from a study of cytomegalovirus exposure and HLA in healthy donors. Study information: Most genotyped donors, over 70% of more than 300, had Caucasian-associated genetic ancestry. The study, taken as a whole, reports: Upon later analysis, TCR association rates were observed to vary by HLA locus, being highest for DRB1 and lowest for HLA-C. By a later analysis, the bulk of CMV-associated TCR beta chains appeared HLA-restricted. It was reportedly the case that the classifier diagnosed cytomegalovirus status with high specificity and sensitivity.

The gene calls are TRBV21-1 and TRBJ1-5; the D call of TRBD1 is as the table states it, not checked on the DNA. TRBV21-1 is noted as a pseudogene. Sequenced: PBMCs. The sequence was obtained from a man aged 40-50 years in good health and CMV-seropositive. CDR3 DNA sequence: TGTGCCAGCAGCAGCAACCCTTCGACAGGCAAGCCCCAGCATTTT. This codes for CASSSNPSTGKPQHF.